Presented here are 30 T cell receptor beta chains from one specimen sequenced in a study of technical replicates of blood from several donors. Profiling relied on immunoSEQ multiplex PCR, and the TCRdb table lists in-frame clones only, not all of them. Among about 98,000 clones listed, more than 90% were seen once. The material sequenced was T cells isolated from PBMCs. The receptors shown here come from a human donor in good health.

The V and J genes are TRBV5-4 and TRBJ1-1; 7 bases map to TRBD1. The CDR3 runs to 13 residues. The germline gives CDR1 SGHNT, CDR2 YYREEE (reference sequence). The V and J ends lost 2 bases and 7 bases, in that order; junction bases with no gene match: 5. CDR3 nucleotides: TGTGCCAGCAGCTTTACAGGGGACGGTGAAGCTTTCTTT. It encodes CASSFTGDGEAFF.

For the CDR3, the DNA is TGTGCCAGCAGCTTATTACCCCGATCAGGGGATACGCAGTATTTT. Translated, it gives CASSLLPRSGDTQYF. The chain joins TRBV7-3 to TRBJ2-3, with D perhaps matching TRBD1 (5 bases). Germline CDR1 reads SGHTA; CDR2 reads FQGTGA. V was trimmed by 2 bases and J by 6 bases, leaving 15 bases between them. The CDR3 contains 15 residues.

The chain joins TRBV11-3 to TRBJ2-1; 9 nucleotides line up with TRBD2. This CDR3 is built from 15 residues. The germline V gene encodes CDR1 SGHNT and CDR2 YENEEA. The trim removed 5 bases at V and 3 bases at J, leaving 5 bases unmatched. The chain's CDR3 is CASSLGLASYNEQFF. The DNA for the CDR3 is TGTGCCAGCAGCCTAGGACTAGCGAGCTACAATGAGCAGTTCTTC.

The chain employs TRBV7-8 and TRBJ1-4; 7 nucleotides line up with TRBD1. CDR3 size: 15 residues. The germline CDR1 and CDR2 sequences are SGHVS and FQNEAQ. Germline trimming cut 6 bases from V and 6 bases from J; bases unmatched to any gene: 10. The CDR3 sequence: CASRFTGATDEKLFF. CDR3 in DNA: TGTGCCAGCAGATTTACAGGGGCGACTGATGAAAAACTGTTTTTT. The full variable domain, rest sourced from reference TRBV7-8 and TRBJ1-4, is GAGVSQSPRYKVAKRGQDVALRCDPISGHVSLFWYQQALGQGPEFLTYFQNEAQLDKSGLPSDRFFAERPEGSVSTLKIQRTQQEDSAVYLCASRFTGATDEKLFFGSGTQLSVL.

The chain combines TRBV5-8 with TRBJ2-3; 8 positions agree with TRBD1. The germline CDR1 and CDR2 sequences are SGHTS and YDEGEE. The J segment lost 2 bases and the V segment lost 4 bases, leaving 9 bases of the junction unmatched. CDR3 size: 16 residues. The CDR3 region has the DNA TGTGCCAGCAGCGCAGGGACAGGACCCAACACAGATACGCAGTATTTT. Amino acids: CASSAGTGPNTDTQYF. Drawing the rest from reference TRBV5-8 and TRBJ2-3, the complete variable domain is EAGVTQSPTHLIKTRGQQATLRCSPISGHTSVYWYQQALGLGLQFLLWYDEGEERNRGNFPPRFSGRQFPNYSSELNVNALELEDSALYLCASSAGTGPNTDTQYFGPGTRLTVL.

The chain carries TRBV6-1 and TRBJ1-2; the D gene is possibly TRBD1 (6 bases). In germline, CDR1 is MNHNS, CDR2 SASEGT. The V end was cut by 4 bases, the J end by 3 bases, with 12 bases between. CDR3 length: 14 amino acids. CDR3 loop: CASSAGELDYGYTF. CDR3 DNA: TGTGCCAGCAGTGCAGGGGAATTGGACTATGGCTACACCTTC.

The chain uses TRBV6-1 and TRBJ2-1; TRBD2 matches at 7 bases. The germline V gene encodes CDR1 MNHNS and CDR2 SASEGT. Unmatched junction bases numbered 7, after V lost 1 base and J lost 4 bases. This CDR3 contains 16 residues. Here the CDR3 DNA reads TGTGCCAGCAGTGAAGGATTTACTAGCGCTTACAATGAGCAGTTCTTC. Its protein is CASSEGFTSAYNEQFF.

The chain carries TRBV19 and TRBJ1-2, with D perhaps TRBD1 (5 bases). The CDR3 runs 13 residues. CDR1 is LNHDA and CDR2 is SQIVND in the germline V gene (reference sequence). Trimming pared 5 bases from V and 5 bases from J, leaving 12 bases between. The CDR3 nucleotides read TGTGCCAGTAGTCTAGGACACCCTTATGGCTACACCTTC. This codes for CASSLGHPYGYTF.

V usage is TRBV7-6 and J usage is TRBJ2-2, with 7 nucleotides matching TRBD2. This CDR3 is built from 17 residues. Losses at the gene ends were 4 bases for V and 2 bases for J; bases not matched to a gene: 10. In germline, CDR1 is SGHVS, CDR2 FNYEAQ. The CDR3 region has the DNA TGTGCCAGCAGCTCCTCGGGAGCGGGACTTAACACCGGGGAGCTGTTTTTT. Translating it yields CASSSSGAGLNTGELFF. The full variable domain, completed using reference TRBV7-6 and TRBJ2-2, is GAGVSQSPRYKVTKRGQDVALRCDPISGHVSLYWYRQALGQGPEFLTYFNYEAQQDKSGLPNDRFSAERPEGSISTLTIQRTEQRDSAMYRCASSSSGAGLNTGELFFGEGSRLTVL.

This chain uses TRBV7-9 with TRBJ1-5; 7 bases are shared with TRBD1. J lost 5 bases, V lost 1 base, and 5 bases had no gene match. The CDR3 is made up of 15 amino acids. Looked up from germline, CDR1 is SEHNR and CDR2 is FQNEAQ (reference sequence). In DNA form, the CDR3 reads TGTGCCAGCAGCTTAGAGACCCAGGGGGATCAGCCCCAGCATTTT. It encodes CASSLETQGDQPQHF.

The rearrangement joins TRBV5-1 to TRBJ1-3; D gene ambiguous. CDR3 size: 14 residues. V lost 0 bases, J lost 4 bases, and 8 bases lay in between. Germline CDR1 reads SGHRS; CDR2 reads YFSETQ. The CDR3 spells CASSLGGGGNTIYF. For the CDR3, the DNA is TGCGCCAGCAGCTTGGGGGGAGGCGGAAACACCATATATTTT.

The chain employs TRBV19 and TRBJ2-4; 7 nucleotides match TRBD1. The V gene's germline CDR1 is LNHDA and CDR2 SQIVND (reference sequence). J lost 1 base, V lost 5 bases, and 2 bases had no gene match. The CDR3 extends over 14 amino acids. CDR3 sequence: CASSLQGAKNIQYF. CDR3 DNA: TGTGCCAGTAGTTTACAGGGGGCCAAAAACATTCAGTACTTC.

This chain links TRBV5-1 with TRBJ2-1, with D tentatively TRBD1 (5 bases). V was cut by 4 bases and J by 5 bases, with 10 bases left in between. Germline values: CDR1 SGHRS, CDR2 YFSETQ. The CDR3 is made up of 13 amino acids. The CDR3 region is CASSIQVNNEQFF. In DNA, the CDR3 is TGCGCCAGCAGCATACAGGTTAACAATGAGCAGTTCTTC.

The J gene is TRBJ2-3, the V gene TRBV29-1; 11 nucleotides match TRBD2. CDR3 length: 17 residues. Looked up from germline, CDR1 is SQVTM and CDR2 is ANQGSEA. Trimming removed 3 bases from V and 2 bases from J; junction bases left unmatched: 10. The CDR3 spells CSVEARTSGLPTDTQYF. The CDR3 nucleotides are TGCAGCGTTGAGGCTAGGACTAGCGGGTTGCCCACAGATACGCAGTATTTT.

The V and J genes are TRBV6-5 and TRBJ2-7; 10 positions match TRBD1. V dropped 5 bases and J dropped 6; count of bases not matched to a gene: 7. The CDR3 has 14 residues. Germline V lookup: CDR1 MNHEY, CDR2 SVGAGI. CDR3 protein: CASSADRGRGEQYF. For the CDR3, the DNA is TGTGCCAGCAGTGCCGACAGGGGGCGGGGCGAGCAGTACTTC.

This chain links TRBV10-3 with TRBJ2-5, with a possible D match to TRBD1 (6 bases). CDR3 length: 14 amino acids. Per germline, CDR1 ENHRY and CDR2 SYGVKD. V lost 6 bases and J lost 1, with 12 bases in between. In nucleotides, the CDR3 is TGTGCCATCAGAGTAGGGGGTTCCCAAGAGACCCAGTACTTC. Residues: CAIRVGGSQETQYF.

The gene calls are TRBV15 and TRBJ2-1, with 7 positions matching TRBD1. Germline-derived CDR1 and CDR2 are LNHNV and YYDKDF (reference sequence). This CDR3 has 15 residues. V was clipped by 5 bases and J by 2 bases; unmatched bases: 6. The CDR3 nucleotides read TGTGCCACCAGCGGAAGACAGGGTGCCTACAATGAGCAGTTCTTC. Its translation: CATSGRQGAYNEQFF.

The rearrangement uses TRBV16 and TRBJ1-1; D unclear. The V gene's germline CDR1 is KGHSY and CDR2 FQNENV. V was shortened by 1 base and J by 1 base, with 13 bases between the two germline ends. CDR3 length: 16 amino acids. The CDR3 DNA sequence: TGTGCCAGCAGCCAATTGTTGGAGGTAGGGAACACTGAAGCTTTCTTT. Protein product: CASSQLLEVGNTEAFF.

V and J are TRBV4-1 and TRBJ1-2; a weak D match, TRBD1 (6 bases). This CDR3 spans 15 amino acids. The V end was cut by 0 bases, the J end by 5 bases, with 13 bases between. Germline lookup yields CDR1 MGHRA and CDR2 YSYEKL. The CDR3 is CASSQDNRGGYGYTF. The CDR3 DNA reads TGCGCCAGCAGCCAAGATAATAGGGGGGGATATGGCTACACCTTC.

V gene TRBV4-1 combines with J gene TRBJ2-1; TRBD2 aligns across 13 bases. CDR1 is MGHRA, CDR2 YSYEKL, per germline. Trimming took 5 bases from V and 0 from J; bases not matched to a gene: 1. The CDR3 has 16 amino acids. The CDR3 nucleotides are TGCGCCAGCAGCTGGACTAGCGGGGGCTCCTACAATGAGCAGTTCTTC. It codes for CASSWTSGGSYNEQFF.

This chain links TRBV5-5 with TRBJ2-6, with 7 bases identical to TRBD2. The ends lost 3 bases at V and 2 bases at J; junction bases unmatched: 17. Per germline, CDR1 SGHKS and CDR2 YYEKEE (reference sequence). This CDR3 contains 20 residues. CDR3 nucleotides: TGTGCCAGCAGCTATCTTGTTACAGGTGTGGGAGGGACTGGGGCCAACGTCCTGACTTTC. It specifies CASSYLVTGVGGTGANVLTF.

J is TRBJ2-7 and V is TRBV5-1; D not resolved. Trimming took 2 bases from V and 2 from J, leaving 11 bases between them. From germline, CDR1 is SGHRS and CDR2 YFSETQ. The CDR3 runs 14 residues. CDR3 bases: TGCGCCAGCAGCTTACAATCTCTTACCTACGAGCAGTACTTC. Translating gives CASSLQSLTYEQYF.

This sequence joins TRBV6-4 and TRBJ2-7; no firm D call. V shed 2 bases and J shed 0 bases, with 11 bases lying between them. Germline-derived CDR1 and CDR2 are MRHNA and SNTAGT. This CDR3 spans 15 amino acids. The CDR3 loop reads CASSDPEVSSYEQYF. The CDR3 DNA follows: TGTGCCAGCAGTGACCCTGAGGTTAGCTCCTACGAGCAGTACTTC.

This chain uses TRBV4-1 with TRBJ1-5, with 7 bases matching TRBD1. Unmatched junction bases numbered 7, after V lost 2 bases and J lost 0 bases. The CDR3 spans 17 residues. The germline gives CDR1 MGHRA, CDR2 YSYEKL. The CDR3: CASSQYQGEYSNQPQHF. Here the CDR3 DNA reads TGCGCCAGCAGCCAATATCAGGGGGAATATAGCAATCAGCCCCAGCATTTT.

CDR3: CASSPSRGRDTEAFF. DNA for the CDR3: TGTGCCAGCAGCCCGTCAAGGGGGCGAGACACTGAAGCTTTCTTT. The chain couples TRBV4-2 to TRBJ1-1, with 7 bases that match TRBD1. The length of the CDR3 is 15 residues. CDR1 is LGHNA, CDR2 YNFKEQ, per germline. After removal of 4 bases from V and 3 bases from J, the junction contained 8 bases not matched to a gene.

J is TRBJ2-7 and V is TRBV6-1, with 10 positions matching TRBD2. The CDR3 contains 16 residues. With 1 base clipped from V and 9 bases from J, the junction kept 12 bases outside the gene matches. In germline, CDR1 is MNHNS, CDR2 SASEGT. The CDR3 DNA sequence: TGTGCCAGCAGTGAAGAGGGACTAGCGATAACTACGGGGCAGTACTTC. As protein: CASSEEGLAITTGQYF.

V and J are TRBV11-1 and TRBJ2-6; D remains ambiguous. V lost 3 bases and J lost 4, with 4 bases in between. This CDR3 is built from 13 residues. In germline, CDR1 is SGHAT, CDR2 FQDESV (reference sequence). The CDR3 loop reads CASSFGGANVLTF. The DNA for the CDR3 is TGTGCCAGCAGCTTTGGCGGGGCCAACGTCCTGACTTTC.

Here the CDR3 reads CASSPRGETGGRGYTF. DNA of the CDR3: TGCGCCAGCAGCCCGCGGGGTGAGACAGGGGGGCGAGGCTACACCTTC. The chain recombines TRBV5-1 with TRBJ1-2; 9 bases are shared with TRBD1. Germline CDR1 SGHRS, CDR2 YFSETQ. Unmatched junction bases numbered 15, after V lost 4 bases and J lost 8 bases. The CDR3 contains 16 residues.

V and J are TRBV28 and TRBJ2-1; the match to TRBD2 covers 9 bases. V trimming: 5 bases; J trimming: 3 bases; junction bases outside the gene matches: 8. The CDR3 runs to 16 residues. Germline V gene data show CDR1 as MDHEN and CDR2 as SYDVKM. For the CDR3, the DNA is TGTGCCAGCAGTCACCTTAGCGGGAGCAACTACAATGAGCAGTTCTTC. This encodes CASSHLSGSNYNEQFF.

A remark on this clone: The junction differs from germline at one of its ends, possibly a read error. This chain uses TRBV19 with TRBJ2-3; 8 bases fit TRBD1. Per germline, CDR1 LNHDA and CDR2 SQIVND (reference sequence). The CDR3 contains 14 residues. The CDR3 DNA is TGTGCCAGTAGTGTAGACAGGGGCCCAGATACGCAGTATTTT. It translates to CASSVDRGPDTQYF.